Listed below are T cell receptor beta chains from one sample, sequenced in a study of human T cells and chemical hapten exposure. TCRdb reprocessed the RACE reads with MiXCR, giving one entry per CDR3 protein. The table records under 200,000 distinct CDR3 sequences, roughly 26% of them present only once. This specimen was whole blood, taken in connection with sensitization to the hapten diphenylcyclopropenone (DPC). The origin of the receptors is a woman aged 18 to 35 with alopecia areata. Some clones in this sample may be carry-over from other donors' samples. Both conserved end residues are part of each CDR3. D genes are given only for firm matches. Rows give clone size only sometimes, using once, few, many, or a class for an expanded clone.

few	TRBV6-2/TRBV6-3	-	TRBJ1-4	CASNERGEKLFF	TGTGCCAGCAATGAGAGAGGTGAAAAACTGTTTTTT
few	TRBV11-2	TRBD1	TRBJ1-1	CASSFQGGTEAFF	TGTGCCAGCAGCTTCCAGGGGGGCACTGAAGCTTTCTTT
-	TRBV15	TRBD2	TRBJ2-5	CATSTRGDAHETQYF	TGTGCCACCAGCACCCGGGGGGATGCCCACGAGACCCAGTACTTC
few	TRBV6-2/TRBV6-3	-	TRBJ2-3	CASSYSSLGRTSTDTQYF	TGTGCCAGCAGTTACTCTTCTCTGGGGCGTACTAGCACAGATACGCAGTATTTT
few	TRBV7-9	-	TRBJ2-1	CASSRNEQFF	TGTGCCAGCAGCAGGAATGAGCAGTTCTTC
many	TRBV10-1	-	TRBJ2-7	CASRPATSYEQYF	TGCGCCAGCAGACCGGCCACCTCCTACGAGCAGTACTTC
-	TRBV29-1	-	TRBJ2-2	CSVTPGTTTTGELFF	TGCAGCGTCACTCCTGGAACAACAACTACCGGGGAGCTGTTTTTT
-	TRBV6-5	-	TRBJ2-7	CASSRSRELARYF	TGTGCCAGCAGTAGAAGCCGGGAGCTCGCCCGGTACTTC
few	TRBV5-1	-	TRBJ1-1	CASTSRLNTEAFF	TGCGCCAGCACCTCCCGTCTGAACACTGAAGCTTTCTTT
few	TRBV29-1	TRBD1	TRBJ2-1	CSVAGQKYYNEQFF	TGCAGCGTTGCGGGACAGAAATACTACAATGAGCAGTTCTTC
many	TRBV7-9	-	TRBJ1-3	CASSLAGPQGNTIYF	TGTGCCAGCAGCTTAGCAGGCCCCCAGGGAAACACCATATATTTT
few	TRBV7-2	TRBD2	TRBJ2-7	CASSLALALALEQYF	TGTGCCAGCAGCTTAGCACTAGCGCTCGCACTCGAGCAGTACTTC
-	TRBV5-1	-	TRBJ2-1	CASTPAGSSSYNEQFF	TGCGCCAGCACTCCAGCGGGCTCGAGCTCCTACAATGAGCAGTTCTTC
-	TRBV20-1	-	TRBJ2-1	CSSVPGGVYNEQFF	TGCAGCAGTGTGCCTGGCGGGGTTTACAATGAGCAGTTCTTC
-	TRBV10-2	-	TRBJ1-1	CASSTGPLNTEAFF	TGCGCCAGCAGTACAGGACCGCTGAACACTGAAGCTTTCTTT
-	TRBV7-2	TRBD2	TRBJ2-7	CASSLAPHAGVREQYF	TGTGCCAGCAGCTTAGCGCCTCACGCGGGAGTTCGGGAGCAGTACTTC
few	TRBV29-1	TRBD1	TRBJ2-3	CSATGGIDTQYF	TGCAGCGCGACAGGGGGCATAGATACGCAGTATTTT
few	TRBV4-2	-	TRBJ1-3	CASSQDARPPAAGNTIYF	TGTGCCAGCAGCCAAGATGCCCGGCCACCAGCCGCCGGAAACACCATATATTTT
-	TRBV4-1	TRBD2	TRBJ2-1	CASSSPGREVDNEQFF	TGCGCCAGCAGCTCCCCCGGGCGGGAGGTCGACAATGAGCAGTTCTTC
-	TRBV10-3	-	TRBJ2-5	CAISEGVGRGETQYF	TGTGCCATCAGTGAAGGAGTGGGGAGAGGAGAGACCCAGTACTTC
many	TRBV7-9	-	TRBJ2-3	CASSFTRTDTQYF	TGTGCCAGCAGCTTTACCCGCACAGATACGCAGTATTTT
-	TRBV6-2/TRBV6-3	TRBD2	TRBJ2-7	CASTERSGGPYEQYF	TGTGCCAGCACCGAGAGAAGCGGGGGACCCTACGAGCAGTACTTC
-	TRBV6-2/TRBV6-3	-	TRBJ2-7	CARAGTLSSYEQYF	TGTGCCAGAGCCGGGACCTTAAGCTCCTACGAGCAGTACTTC
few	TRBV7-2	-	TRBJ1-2	CASSPRGGREYGYTF	TGTGCCAGCAGCCCCAGAGGGGGGCGAGAATATGGCTACACCTTC
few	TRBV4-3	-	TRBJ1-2	CASSQDWQGGGYTF	TGCGCCAGCAGCCAAGATTGGCAGGGCGGGGGCTACACCTTC
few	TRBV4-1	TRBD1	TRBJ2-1	CASSQTGGAKGIEQFF	TGCGCCAGCAGCCAGACAGGGGGCGCGAAGGGTATTGAGCAGTTCTTC
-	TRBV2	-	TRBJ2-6	CASSGGANVLTF	TGTGCCAGCAGTGGAGGCGCCAACGTCCTGACTTTC
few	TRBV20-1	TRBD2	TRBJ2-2	CSARVAGGNTGELFF	TGCAGTGCTAGGGTAGCGGGAGGGAACACCGGGGAGCTGTTTTTT
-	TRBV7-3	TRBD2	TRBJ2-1	CASSPIAGESSDEQFF	TGTGCCAGCAGCCCTATAGCGGGAGAGAGTTCTGATGAGCAGTTCTTC
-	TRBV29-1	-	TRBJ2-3	CSVEVLWGGDTQYF	TGCAGCGTTGAGGTTCTTTGGGGTGGAGATACGCAGTATTTT
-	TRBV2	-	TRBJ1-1	CASANTEAFF	TGTGCCAGCGCCAACACTGAAGCTTTCTTT
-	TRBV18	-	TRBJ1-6	CASSPPSGGNSPLHF	TGTGCCAGCTCACCTCCTTCGGGGGGCAATTCACCCCTCCACTTT
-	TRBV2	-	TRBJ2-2	CASNRGRNPGELFF	TGTGCCAGCAATCGGGGGAGGAATCCCGGGGAGCTGTTTTTT
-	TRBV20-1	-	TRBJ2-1	CSARDGSNLRSEQFF	TGCAGTGCTAGAGACGGGAGCAATCTACGCAGTGAGCAGTTCTTC
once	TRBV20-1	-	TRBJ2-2	CSTPRQGYTGELFF	TGCAGTACCCCCAGGCAGGGGTACACCGGGGAGCTGTTTTTT
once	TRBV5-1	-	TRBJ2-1	CASSLEPGVYNEQFF	TGCGCCAGCAGCTTGGAGCCGGGGGTATACAATGAGCAGTTCTTC
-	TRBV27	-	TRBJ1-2	CASSWVKGGAYGYTF	TGTGCCAGCAGTTGGGTGAAGGGGGGGGCGTATGGCTACACCTTC
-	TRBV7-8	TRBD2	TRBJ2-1	CASSPLTSGRSDEQFF	TGTGCCAGCAGCCCCCTAACTAGCGGGAGATCGGATGAGCAGTTCTTC
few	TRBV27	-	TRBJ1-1	CASKVNTEAFF	TGTGCCAGCAAAGTGAACACTGAAGCTTTCTTT
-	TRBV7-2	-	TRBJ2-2	CASSIGLRTTGELFF	TGTGCCAGCAGCATCGGACTGCGGACCACCGGGGAGCTGTTTTTT
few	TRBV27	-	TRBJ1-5	CASSLWGGVDQPQHF	TGTGCCAGCAGTTTATGGGGCGGGGTGGACCAGCCCCAGCATTTT
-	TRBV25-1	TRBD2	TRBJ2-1	CASRRGTSGYNEQFF	TGTGCCAGCAGAAGAGGGACTAGCGGCTACAATGAGCAGTTCTTC
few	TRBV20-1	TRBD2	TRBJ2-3	CSARAEVGLAGSLSDTQYF	TGCAGTGCTAGGGCAGAAGTCGGACTAGCGGGGTCCCTATCGGATACGCAGTATTTT
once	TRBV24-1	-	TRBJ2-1	CATSGGFAGALNEQFF	TGTGCCACCAGTGGGGGTTTTGCGGGGGCCCTTAATGAGCAGTTCTTC
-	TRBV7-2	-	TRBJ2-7	CASSFRDGYEQYF	TGTGCCAGCAGCTTCCGGGACGGATACGAGCAGTACTTC
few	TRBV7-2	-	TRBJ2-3	CASSFNADTQYF	TGTGCCAGCAGCTTCAATGCAGATACGCAGTATTTT
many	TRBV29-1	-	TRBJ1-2	CSVLSVYGYTF	TGCAGCGTTTTAAGCGTTTATGGCTACACCTTC
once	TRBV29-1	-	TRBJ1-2	CSVEDRSNIRTHGYTF	TGCAGCGTTGAAGATCGGTCGAACATCAGGACCCACGGCTACACCTTC
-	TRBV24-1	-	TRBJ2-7	CATRGGGEQYF	TGTGCCACGAGGGGAGGGGGCGAGCAGTACTTC